Listed below are T cell receptor beta chains from one sample, sequenced in a study of cytomegalovirus exposure and HLA in healthy donors. Measured with immunoSEQ multiplex PCR; TCRdb has only the in-frame clones, and not every one. Here the sample table reports more than 140,000 clones. Material for sequencing was PBMCs. Every receptor here comes from a woman under 30 in good health and CMV-seronegative. The CDR3 runs from the conserved cysteine through the conserved F or W. A D gene is named only where the DNA matches it firmly.

d_call	j_call	v_call	cdr3_nt	cdr3_aa
-	TRBJ2-5	TRBV19	TGTGCCAGTAGTACGCGTTCAGGGTCGGTAGAGACCCAGTACTTC	CASSTRSGSVETQYF
TRBD2	TRBJ2-1	TRBV5-1	TGCGCCAGCAGCTTGTGGCTAGCGGGCGATAGCTCCTACAATGAGCAGTTCTTC	CASSLWLAGDSSYNEQFF
TRBD2	TRBJ2-1	TRBV7-7	TGTGCCAGCAGCCAGGGACTAGCGGGAGTAGATGAGCAGTTCTTC	CASSQGLAGVDEQFF
-	TRBJ1-2	TRBV7-2	TGTGCCAGCAGCTTAGCGGTAGAGGGAACCTATGGCTACACCTTC	CASSLAVEGTYGYTF
-	TRBJ2-1	TRBV5-1	TGCGCCAGCAGCCCCATGACTGTTAGCTCCTACAATGAGCAGTTCTTC	CASSPMTVSSYNEQFF
TRBD1	TRBJ1-3	TRBV30	TGTGCCTGGAGTCTTGCAGGGGGTTGGGGAAACACCATATATTTT	CAWSLAGGWGNTIYF
TRBD2	TRBJ2-1	TRBV4-3	TGCGCCAGCAGCCGCCGGGGGGGACTAGCGGGAGCTTGGGATGAGCAGTTCTTC	CASSRRGGLAGAWDEQFF
-	TRBJ1-2	TRBV7-8	TGTGCCAGCAAATCTCGTGGGGCCGGGCACACAAACTATGGCTACACCTTC	CASKSRGAGHTNYGYTF
-	TRBJ2-1	TRBV7-9	TGTGCCAGCAGCTTAGCGGTGAGGGCCCTTTACAATGAGCAGTTCTTC	CASSLAVRALYNEQFF
-	TRBJ1-1	TRBV4-2	TGTGCCAGCAGCCGAGGAGTTGCAGCTGAAGCTTTCTTT	CASSRGVAAEAFF
TRBD1	TRBJ1-1	TRBV7-9	TGTGCCAGCAGCTTGGGACAGGGGGCGATGAACACTGAAGCTTTCTTT	CASSLGQGAMNTEAFF
-	TRBJ1-2	TRBV29-1	TGCAGCGTTGAAGATCTTCGGCGGAACTATGGCTACACCTTC	CSVEDLRRNYGYTF
TRBD2	TRBJ2-5	TRBV5-1	TGCGCCAGCAGCATAGGGACTAGCGGGAGCGGCGAGACCCAGTACTTC	CASSIGTSGSGETQYF
-	TRBJ2-7	TRBV7-7	TGTGCCAGCAGCTTAAGGTCCGGGTCGGACTACGAGCAGTACTTC	CASSLRSGSDYEQYF
TRBD2	TRBJ2-1	TRBV7-2	TGTGCCAGCAGCTTAGCGCGGGCTAGCGGGAGGGTGAATGAGCAGTTCTTC	CASSLARASGRVNEQFF
TRBD1	TRBJ2-5	TRBV7-3	TGTGCCAGCAGCCCAGGGACAGAAAGAATCCAGTACTTC	CASSPGTERIQYF
TRBD1	TRBJ2-1	TRBV6-5	TGTGCCAGCAGCCCAGGGGGCGAGCCCCTCAATGAGCAGTTCTTC	CASSPGGEPLNEQFF
-	TRBJ2-3	TRBV4-1	TGCGCCAGCAGCCAAGAGCGGGCCTACACAGATACGCAGTATTTT	CASSQERAYTDTQYF
TRBD2	TRBJ2-3	TRBV4-2	TGTGCCAGCAGCCGGGCCTCCGGGACTAGCGAGGATACGCAGTATTTT	CASSRASGTSEDTQYF
-	TRBJ2-3	TRBV30	TGTGCCTGGAGTCCAACAGGCACAGATACGCAGTATTTT	CAWSPTGTDTQYF
-	TRBJ1-1	TRBV5-1	TGCGCCAGCAGCCCCACAGTCCTCGAGGGCACTGAAGCTTTCTTT	CASSPTVLEGTEAFF
-	TRBJ1-2	TRBV21-1	TGTGCCAGCAGCAGTGAGGACTCCCTGAGGTTGAACTATGGCTACACCTTC	CASSSEDSLRLNYGYTF
TRBD1	TRBJ1-5	TRBV7-2	TGTGCCAGCAGCTTAGCGCGCGGGACAGGGTTATACCAGCCCCAGCATTTT	CASSLARGTGLYQPQHF
TRBD1	TRBJ1-1	TRBV15	TGTGCCACCAGCAGAAGACAGGGGCAGAACACTGAAGCTTTCTTT	CATSRRQGQNTEAFF